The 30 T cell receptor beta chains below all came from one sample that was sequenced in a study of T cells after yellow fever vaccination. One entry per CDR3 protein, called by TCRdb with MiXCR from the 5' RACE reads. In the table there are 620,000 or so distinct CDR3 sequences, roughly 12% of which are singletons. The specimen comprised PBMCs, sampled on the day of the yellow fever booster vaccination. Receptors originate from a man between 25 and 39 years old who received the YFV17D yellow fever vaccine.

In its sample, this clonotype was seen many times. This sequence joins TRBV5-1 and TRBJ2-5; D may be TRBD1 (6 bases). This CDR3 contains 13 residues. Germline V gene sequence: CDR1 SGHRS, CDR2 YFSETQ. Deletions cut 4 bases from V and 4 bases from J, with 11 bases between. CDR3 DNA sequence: TGCGCCAGCAGCCAGGGGTTCGGAGAGACCCAGTACTTC. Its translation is CASSQGFGETQYF.

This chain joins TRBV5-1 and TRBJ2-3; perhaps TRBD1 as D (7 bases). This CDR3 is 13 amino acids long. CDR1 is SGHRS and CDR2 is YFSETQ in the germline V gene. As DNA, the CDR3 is TGCGCAACCAGGGGGGAAAGCACAGATACGCAGTATTTT. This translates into CATRGESTDTQYF.

The CDR3 region is CATSQEGRRNTEAFF. The DNA for the CDR3 is TGTGCCACCTCCCAAGAGGGACGGCGGAACACTGAAGCTTTCTTT. This chain links TRBV3-1 with TRBJ1-1; a possible D gene is TRBD1 (5 bases). Germline V gene data show CDR1 as LGHDT and CDR2 as YNNKEL (reference sequence). The CDR3 length is 15 residues. Trimming removed 10 bases at V and 1 base at J, with 19 bases between.

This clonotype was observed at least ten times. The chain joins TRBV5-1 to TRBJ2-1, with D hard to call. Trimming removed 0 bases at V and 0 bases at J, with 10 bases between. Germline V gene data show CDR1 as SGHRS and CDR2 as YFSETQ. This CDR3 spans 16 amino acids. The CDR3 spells CASSLGLRSSYNEQFF. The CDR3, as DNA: TGCGCCAGCAGCTTGGGACTCCGGAGCTCCTACAATGAGCAGTTCTTC.

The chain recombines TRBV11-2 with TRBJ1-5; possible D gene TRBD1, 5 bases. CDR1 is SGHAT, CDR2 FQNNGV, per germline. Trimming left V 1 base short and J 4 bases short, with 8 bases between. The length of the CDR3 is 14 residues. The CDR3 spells CASSLAGRNQPQHF. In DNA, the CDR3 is TGTGCCAGCAGCTTAGCAGGGCGAAATCAGCCCCAGCATTTT. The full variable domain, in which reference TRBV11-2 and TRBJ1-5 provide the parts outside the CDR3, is EAGVAQSPRYKIIEKRQSVAFWCNPISGHATLYWYQQILGQGPKLLIQFQNNGVVDDSQLPKDRFSAERLKGVDSTLKIQPAKLEDSAVYLCASSLAGRNQPQHFGDGTRLSIL.

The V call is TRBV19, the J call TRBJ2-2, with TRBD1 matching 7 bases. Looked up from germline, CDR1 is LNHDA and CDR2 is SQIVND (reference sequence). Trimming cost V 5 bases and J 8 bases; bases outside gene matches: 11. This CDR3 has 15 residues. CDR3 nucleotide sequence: TGTGCCAGTAGTCACCGGGACAGAGGAAAGGGGGAGCTGTTTTTT. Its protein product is CASSHRDRGKGELFF. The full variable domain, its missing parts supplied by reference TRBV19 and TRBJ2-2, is DGGITQSPKYLFRKEGQNVTLSCEQNLNHDAMYWYRQDPGQGLRLIYYSQIVNDFQKGDIAEGYSVSREKKESFPLTVTSAQKNPTAFYLCASSHRDRGKGELFFGEGSRLTVL.

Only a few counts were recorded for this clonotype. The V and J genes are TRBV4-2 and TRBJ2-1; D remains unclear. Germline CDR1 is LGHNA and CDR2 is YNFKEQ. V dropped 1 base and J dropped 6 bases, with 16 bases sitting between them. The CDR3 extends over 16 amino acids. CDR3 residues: CASSQAPSPELNEQFF. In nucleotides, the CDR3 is TGTGCCAGCAGCCAAGCTCCTTCGCCTGAACTCAATGAGCAGTTCTTC.

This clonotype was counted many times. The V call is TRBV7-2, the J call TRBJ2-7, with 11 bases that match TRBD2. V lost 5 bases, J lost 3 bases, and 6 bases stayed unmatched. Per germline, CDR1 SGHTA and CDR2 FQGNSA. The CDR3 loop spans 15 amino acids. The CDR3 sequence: CASSAGTSGFYEQYF. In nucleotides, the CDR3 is TGTGCCAGCAGCGCCGGGACTAGCGGATTCTACGAGCAGTACTTC. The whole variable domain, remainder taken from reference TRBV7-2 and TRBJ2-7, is GAGVSQSPSNKVTEKGKDVELRCDPISGHTALYWYRQSLGQGLEFLIYFQGNSAPDKSGLPSDRFSAERTGGSVSTLTIQRTQQEDSAVYLCASSAGTSGFYEQYFGPGTRLTVT.

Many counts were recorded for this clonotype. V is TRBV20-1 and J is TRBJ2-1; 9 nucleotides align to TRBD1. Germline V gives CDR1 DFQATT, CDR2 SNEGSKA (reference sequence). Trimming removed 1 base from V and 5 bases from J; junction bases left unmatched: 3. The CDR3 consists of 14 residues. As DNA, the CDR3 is TGCAGTGCTAGAGGGGACAGGGATCACAATGAGCAGTTCTTC. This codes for CSARGDRDHNEQFF.

CDR3 in amino acids: CASSPRTGMYGYTF. Here the CDR3 DNA reads TGTGCCAGCAGCCCCCGGACAGGGATGTATGGCTACACCTTC. The chain recombines TRBV7-8 with TRBJ1-2; TRBD1 agrees at 8 bases. The length of the CDR3 is 14 residues. V shed 5 bases, J shed 5 bases, and the junction held 7 bases outside the gene matches. Looked up from germline, CDR1 is SGHVS and CDR2 is FQNEAQ.

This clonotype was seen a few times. The CDR3 loop reads CASSPGSGQYYGYTF. The CDR3 DNA is TGTGCCAGCAGCCCAGGCTCGGGACAGTACTATGGCTACACCTTC. The V and J genes are TRBV4-2 and TRBJ1-2; 7 bases are a match to TRBD1. J was trimmed by 3 bases and V by 4 bases; bases with no gene match: 8. Germline loops: CDR1 LGHNA, CDR2 YNFKEQ. This CDR3 has 15 amino acids.

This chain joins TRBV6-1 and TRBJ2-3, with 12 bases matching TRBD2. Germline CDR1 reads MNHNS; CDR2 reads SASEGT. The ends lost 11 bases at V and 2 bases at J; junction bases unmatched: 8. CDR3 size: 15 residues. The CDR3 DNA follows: TGTGCCGCCCGACTAGCGGGAGTCGTCACAGATACGCAGTATTTT. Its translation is CAARLAGVVTDTQYF.

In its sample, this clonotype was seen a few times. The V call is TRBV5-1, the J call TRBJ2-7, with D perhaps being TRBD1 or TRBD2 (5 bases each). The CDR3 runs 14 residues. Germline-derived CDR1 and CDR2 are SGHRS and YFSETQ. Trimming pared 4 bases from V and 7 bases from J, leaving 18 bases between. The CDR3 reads CASSPGLPPGEQYF. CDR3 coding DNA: TGCGCCAGCAGCCCGGGGCTTCCCCCCGGGGAGCAGTACTTC.

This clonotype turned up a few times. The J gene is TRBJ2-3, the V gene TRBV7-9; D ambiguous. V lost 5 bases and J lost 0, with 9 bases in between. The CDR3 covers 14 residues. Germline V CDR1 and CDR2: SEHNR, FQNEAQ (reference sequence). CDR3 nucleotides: TGTGCCAGCAGCCAAGCCATAAGCACAGATACGCAGTATTTT. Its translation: CASSQAISTDTQYF.

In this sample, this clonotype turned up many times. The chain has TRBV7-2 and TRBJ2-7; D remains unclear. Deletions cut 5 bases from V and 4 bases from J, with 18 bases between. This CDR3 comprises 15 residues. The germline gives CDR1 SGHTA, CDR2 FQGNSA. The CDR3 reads CASSLRSEFTYEQYF. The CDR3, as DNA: TGTGCCAGCAGCCTGCGATCCGAATTCACGTACGAGCAGTACTTC.

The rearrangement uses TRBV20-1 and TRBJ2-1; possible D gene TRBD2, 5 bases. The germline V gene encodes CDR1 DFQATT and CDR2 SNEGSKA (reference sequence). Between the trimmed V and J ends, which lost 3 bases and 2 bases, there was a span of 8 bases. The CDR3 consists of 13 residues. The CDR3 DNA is TGCAGTGCTAGCGGGAATACCTACAATGAGCAGTTCTTC. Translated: CSASGNTYNEQFF.

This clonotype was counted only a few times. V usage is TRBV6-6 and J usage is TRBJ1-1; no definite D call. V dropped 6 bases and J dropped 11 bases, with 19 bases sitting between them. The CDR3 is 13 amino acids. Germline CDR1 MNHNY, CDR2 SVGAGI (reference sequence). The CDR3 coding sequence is TGTGCCAGCAGCGATCCTGGAGTTTTGGGGGCTTTCTTT. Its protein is CASSDPGVLGAFF.

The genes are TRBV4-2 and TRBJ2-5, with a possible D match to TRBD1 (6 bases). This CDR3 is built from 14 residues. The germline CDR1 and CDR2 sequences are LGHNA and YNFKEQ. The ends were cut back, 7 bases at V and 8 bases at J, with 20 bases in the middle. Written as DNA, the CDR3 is TGTGCCAGCACACTAAGGACAGCCAGGGTAACCCAGTACTTC. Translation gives CASTLRTARVTQYF.

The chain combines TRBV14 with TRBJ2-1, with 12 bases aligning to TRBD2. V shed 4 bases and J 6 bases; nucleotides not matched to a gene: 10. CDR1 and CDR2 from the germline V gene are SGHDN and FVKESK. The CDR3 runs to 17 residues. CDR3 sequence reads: CASSLFRTSGASNEQFF. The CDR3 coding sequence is TGTGCCAGCAGCCTCTTCCGGACTAGCGGGGCCTCCAATGAGCAGTTCTTC.

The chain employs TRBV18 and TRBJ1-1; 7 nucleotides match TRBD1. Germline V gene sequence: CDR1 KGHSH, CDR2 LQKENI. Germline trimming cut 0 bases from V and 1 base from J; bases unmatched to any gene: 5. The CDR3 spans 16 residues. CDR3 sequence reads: CASSPPEAGGNTEAFF. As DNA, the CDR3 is TGTGCCAGCTCACCACCGGAGGCAGGGGGGAACACTGAAGCTTTCTTT.

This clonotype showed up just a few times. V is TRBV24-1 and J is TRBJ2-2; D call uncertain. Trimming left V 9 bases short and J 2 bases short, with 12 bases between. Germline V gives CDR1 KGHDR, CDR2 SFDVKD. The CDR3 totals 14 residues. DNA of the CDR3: TGTGCCACCCTTAAGGACGGAAACACCGGGGAGCTGTTTTTT. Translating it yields CATLKDGNTGELFF.

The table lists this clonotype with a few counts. The CDR3 reads CASRPTGVKETQYF. CDR3 nucleotide sequence: TGTGCCAGCAGGCCAACAGGGGTGAAAGAGACCCAGTACTTC. The chain employs TRBV7-2 and TRBJ2-5; 7 bases map to TRBD1. J lost 3 bases, V lost 6 bases, and 7 bases had no gene match. The germline V gene has CDR1 SGHTA and CDR2 FQGNSA. CDR3 length: 14 residues.

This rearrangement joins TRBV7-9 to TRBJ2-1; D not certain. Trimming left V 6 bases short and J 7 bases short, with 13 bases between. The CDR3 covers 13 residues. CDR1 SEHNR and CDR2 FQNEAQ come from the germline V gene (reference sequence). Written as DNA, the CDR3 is TGTGCCAGCAGGGCGACGTGGGAAAATGAGCAGTTCTTC. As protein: CASRATWENEQFF.

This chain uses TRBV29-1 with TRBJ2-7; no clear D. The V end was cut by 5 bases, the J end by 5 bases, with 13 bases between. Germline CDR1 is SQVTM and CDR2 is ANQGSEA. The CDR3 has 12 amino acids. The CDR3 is CSVTPKLDEQYF. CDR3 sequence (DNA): TGCAGCGTTACCCCCAAACTTGACGAGCAGTACTTC.

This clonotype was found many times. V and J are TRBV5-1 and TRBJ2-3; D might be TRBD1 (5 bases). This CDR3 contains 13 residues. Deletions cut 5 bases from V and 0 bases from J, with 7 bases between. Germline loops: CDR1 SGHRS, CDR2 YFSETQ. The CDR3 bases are TGCGCCAGCAGGGCAGGGAGCACAGATACGCAGTATTTT. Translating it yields CASRAGSTDTQYF.

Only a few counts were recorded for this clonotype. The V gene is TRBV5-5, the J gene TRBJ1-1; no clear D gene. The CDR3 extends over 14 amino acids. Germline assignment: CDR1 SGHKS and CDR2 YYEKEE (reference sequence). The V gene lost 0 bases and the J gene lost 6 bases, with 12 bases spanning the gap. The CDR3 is CASSLEGRAAEAFF. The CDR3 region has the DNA TGTGCCAGCAGCTTGGAGGGCCGGGCCGCTGAAGCTTTCTTT.

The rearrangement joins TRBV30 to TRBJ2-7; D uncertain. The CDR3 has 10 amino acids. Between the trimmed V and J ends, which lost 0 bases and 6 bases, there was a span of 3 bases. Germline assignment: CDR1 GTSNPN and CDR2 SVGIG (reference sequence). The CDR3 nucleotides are TGTGCCTGGAGTGTCGGCGAGCAGTACTTC. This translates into CAWSVGEQYF. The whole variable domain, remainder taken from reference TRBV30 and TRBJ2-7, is SQTIHQWPATLVQPVGSPLSLECTVEGTSNPNLYWYRQAAGRGLQLLFYSVGIGQISSEVPQNLSASRPQDRQFILSSKKLLLSDSGFYLCAWSVGEQYFGPGTRLTVT.

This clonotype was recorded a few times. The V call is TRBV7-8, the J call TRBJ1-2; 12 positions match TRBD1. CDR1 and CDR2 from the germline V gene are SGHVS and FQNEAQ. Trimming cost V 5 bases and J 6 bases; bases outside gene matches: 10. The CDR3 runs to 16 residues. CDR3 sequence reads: CASSPGQGASWNGYTF. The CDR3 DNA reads TGTGCCAGCAGCCCGGGACAGGGGGCGAGTTGGAATGGCTACACCTTC.

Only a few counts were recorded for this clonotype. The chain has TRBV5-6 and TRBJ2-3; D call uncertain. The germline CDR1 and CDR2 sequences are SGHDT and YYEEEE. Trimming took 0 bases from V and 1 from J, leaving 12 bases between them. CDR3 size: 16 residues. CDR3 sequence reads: CASSLVSGFGTDTQYF. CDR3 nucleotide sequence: TGTGCCAGCAGCTTGGTGTCTGGGTTTGGCACAGATACGCAGTATTTT.

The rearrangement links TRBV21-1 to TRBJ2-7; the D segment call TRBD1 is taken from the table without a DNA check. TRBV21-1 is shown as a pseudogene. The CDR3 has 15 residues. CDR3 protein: CASSKGPGVLYGQYF. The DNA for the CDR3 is TGTGCCAGCAGCAAAGGGCCCGGGGTTTTGTACGGGCAGTACTTC.